This T cell receptor beta chain was documented in a study of Ad26.COV2.S vaccination and SARS-CoV-2 variants. Study as a whole: Donor joined the COV1001 Ad26.COV2.S trial arm.

CDR1 and CDR2 from the germline V gene are SGHAT and FQNNGV. The V gene lost 1 base and the J gene lost 10 bases, with 7 bases spanning the gap. The CDR3 has 11 amino acids. Notes on this clone: The antigen is unknown.

Clones were sequenced by immunoSEQ multiplex PCR, and TCRdb holds only the in-frame ones, with some missing. The sample holds 400,000 to 450,000 clones, more than 80% seen once. The treatment here: around 19 received Ad26.COV2.S at low or high dose, single or two shots; roughly five received placebo; per-sample allocation not given. Sample collection was performed on day 63 after the first vaccine or placebo injection. A Boston adult aged 18-55 years was the donor. Whole-study results and caveats: Spike-specific TCR breadth was greater in vaccine than placebo recipients.

The clonotype comes from a person between 18 and 59 years old who received the Ad26.COV2.S COVID-19 vaccine or a placebo. The chain combines TRBV11-2 with TRBJ2-5; D is ambiguous. This specimen was peripheral blood, taken in a trial of Ad26.COV2.S vaccine versus placebo. The CDR3 region is CASSLALDQYF. The CDR3, as DNA: TGTGCCAGCAGCTTAGCGCTTGACCAGTACTTC.